Presented here are 20 T cell receptor beta chains from one specimen sequenced in a study of shared clonotypes between healthy human individuals. Only in-frame clones appear in the TCRdb table, and some are missing; sequencing was by immunoSEQ multiplex PCR. The table shows about 2 million clones, with about 95% occurring only once. The sequencing input was naive CD4+ T cells sorted from blood. Stated subset: CD45RA+ positively selected. Receptors originate from a man between 18 and 29 years old in good health.

J is TRBJ1-2 and V is TRBV6-6; D unclear. This CDR3 spans 12 amino acids. Germline assignment: CDR1 MNHNY and CDR2 SVGAGI (reference sequence). V shed 7 bases and J shed 8 bases, with 14 bases lying between them. This CDR3 is CASTPDARGYTF. The CDR3 DNA follows: TGTGCCAGCACTCCGGATGCGCGAGGCTACACCTTC.

This chain connects TRBV30 to TRBJ2-7, with 8 bases matching TRBD1. Germline CDR1 GTSNPN, CDR2 SVGIG (reference sequence). The CDR3 runs 13 residues. V shed 6 bases and J 4 bases; nucleotides not matched to a gene: 8. CDR3 nucleotide sequence: TGTGCCTGCAATACAGGGGGATGGTACGAGCAGTACTTC. This encodes CACNTGGWYEQYF. Based on the CDR3 plus reference TRBV30 and TRBJ2-7, the full variable domain is SQTIHQWPATLVQPVGSPLSLECTVEGTSNPNLYWYRQAAGRGLQLLFYSVGIGQISSEVPQNLSASRPQDRQFILSSKKLLLSDSGFYLCACNTGGWYEQYFGPGTRLTVT.

The chain recombines TRBV11-2 with TRBJ2-1; TRBD2 agrees at 14 bases. This CDR3 is built from 18 residues. The germline CDR1 and CDR2 sequences are SGHAT and FQNNGV. The V segment lost 3 bases and the J segment 7 bases; nucleotides outside the gene matches: 11. CDR3 sequence: CASSLGVGTSGSKNEQFF. The CDR3 nucleotides are TGTGCCAGCAGCTTGGGCGTTGGGACTAGCGGGAGTAAAAATGAGCAGTTCTTC.

This clone was counted a single time. The V call is TRBV9, the J call TRBJ2-7, with D unresolved. Trimming pared 7 bases from V and 6 bases from J, leaving 17 bases between. This CDR3 region has 13 residues. Germline V gene sequence: CDR1 SGDLS, CDR2 YYNGEE. The CDR3 coding sequence is TGTGCCAGCGGTAAAAGCGTTGGCGGCGAGCAGTACTTC. Residues: CASGKSVGGEQYF.

Only one count was recorded for this clone. The rearrangement links TRBV5-1 to TRBJ1-2; D call uncertain. This CDR3 spans 15 amino acids. The ends were cut back, 0 bases at V and 4 bases at J, with 13 bases in the middle. From germline, CDR1 is SGHRS and CDR2 YFSETQ. Written as DNA, the CDR3 is TGCGCCAGCAGCTTGGCGGAGGGTCGGGGCTATGGCTACACCTTC. Protein product: CASSLAEGRGYGYTF. Full variable domain (outside the CDR3, taken from reference TRBV5-1 and TRBJ1-2): KAGVTQTPRYLIKTRGQQVTLSCSPISGHRSVSWYQQTPGQGLQFLFEYFSETQRNKGNFPGRFSGRQFSNSRSEMNVSTLELGDSALYLCASSLAEGRGYGYTFGSGTRLTVV.

This chain links TRBV11-2 with TRBJ1-5; possibly TRBD1 for D (6 bases). There are 16 residues in the CDR3. Germline CDR1 is SGHAT and CDR2 is FQNNGV. V gave up 3 bases and J gave up 3 bases, with 15 bases separating them. CDR3 region: CASSLETGQLNQPQHF. CDR3 bases: TGTGCCAGCAGCTTGGAAACGGGACAACTCAATCAGCCCCAGCATTTT.

The CDR3 nucleotides read TGTGCCAGCAGGGGGGGACAGGGGGCCTACGAGCAGTACTTC. It yields the protein CASRGGQGAYEQYF. The rearrangement uses TRBV28 and TRBJ2-7; 11 positions match TRBD1. CDR3 length: 14 residues. Looked up from germline, CDR1 is MDHEN and CDR2 is SYDVKM. V shed 6 bases and J 2 bases; nucleotides not matched to a gene: 3.

The genes are TRBV10-2 and TRBJ1-5; D is possibly TRBD1 (6 bases). From germline, CDR1 is WSHSY and CDR2 SAAADI. This CDR3 contains 14 residues. Between the trimmed V and J ends, which lost 2 bases and 4 bases, there was a span of 9 bases. This CDR3 reads CASSERQGNQPQHF. For the CDR3, the DNA is TGCGCCAGCAGTGAGAGGCAGGGGAATCAGCCCCAGCATTTT.

The CDR3 reads CASSPNPQGAGSNQPQHF. The CDR3 DNA reads TGTGCCAGCAGTCCTAATCCCCAGGGGGCGGGCAGCAATCAGCCCCAGCATTTT. This chain connects TRBV28 to TRBJ1-5; 8 nucleotides agree with TRBD1. The CDR3 runs to 18 residues. The germline CDR1 and CDR2 sequences are MDHEN and SYDVKM. V lost 5 bases and J lost 1; bases outside the gene matches: 13.

The rearrangement uses TRBV27 and TRBJ2-7; 8 nucleotides align to TRBD1. Germline CDR1 and CDR2: MNHEY and SMNVEV (reference sequence). The CDR3 extends over 15 amino acids. Losses at the gene ends were 6 bases for V and 2 bases for J; bases not matched to a gene: 9. CDR3: CASRTSRDRPYEQYF. As DNA, the CDR3 is TGTGCCAGCAGAACTTCCCGGGACAGGCCCTACGAGCAGTACTTC.

The DNA for the CDR3 is TGTGCCAGCAGTTTATCGATGAAGGGACAGACCATGAACACTGAAGCTTTCTTT. As protein: CASSLSMKGQTMNTEAFF. The chain combines TRBV27 with TRBJ1-1; 7 bases fit TRBD1. V lost 0 bases to trimming and J lost 0 bases; unmatched junction nucleotides: 10. Germline CDR1 MNHEY, CDR2 SMNVEV (reference sequence). The CDR3 totals 18 residues.

V is TRBV5-4 and J is TRBJ1-1; 7 bases agree with TRBD1. CDR3 length: 15 residues. Trimming at V came to 1 base and at J to 1 base, leaving 4 bases not matched to a gene. Germline V gene lookup returns CDR1 SGHNT and CDR2 YYREEE (reference sequence). For the CDR3, the DNA is TGTGCCAGCAGCTTGAAGGGGGCAAGGAACACTGAAGCTTTCTTT. Amino acid sequence: CASSLKGARNTEAFF.

J is TRBJ2-5 and V is TRBV7-2; 8 positions agree with TRBD2. The CDR3 loop spans 17 amino acids. J was trimmed by 5 bases and V by 5 bases; bases with no gene match: 16. Per germline, CDR1 SGHTA and CDR2 FQGNSA. DNA of the CDR3: TGTGCCAGCAGCCCGGGGGGCAGGGGCCCGGGAGGGGAGACCCAGTACTTC. As protein: CASSPGGRGPGGETQYF.

The chain employs TRBV2 and TRBJ1-5, with 12 bases aligning to TRBD1. The CDR3 runs 15 residues. V trimming: 6 bases; J trimming: 3 bases; junction bases outside the gene matches: 3. Germline V lookup: CDR1 SNHLY, CDR2 FYNNEI. The CDR3: CASRGQGAVNQPQHF. The CDR3, as DNA: TGTGCCAGCAGGGGACAGGGGGCGGTCAATCAGCCCCAGCATTTT.

This clone came up once. This chain links TRBV5-6 with TRBJ1-5; TRBD1 matches at 7 bases. There are 15 residues in the CDR3. The trim removed 4 bases at V and 0 bases at J, leaving 4 bases unmatched. The germline V gene has CDR1 SGHDT and CDR2 YYEEEE. The CDR3 DNA reads as TGTGCCAGCAGCCCCCGGGACAGTAGCAATCAGCCCCAGCATTTT. Protein sequence: CASSPRDSSNQPQHF.

This chain connects TRBV7-9 to TRBJ2-7; TRBD1 matches 9 bases. Germline CDR1 reads SEHNR; CDR2 reads FQNEAQ (reference sequence). This CDR3 is built from 15 residues. The junction had 7 bases not matched to a gene; V was cut back by 5 bases and J by 2 bases. This CDR3 is CASSLGQGKTYEQYF. Written as DNA, the CDR3 is TGTGCCAGCAGCCTCGGACAGGGGAAAACCTACGAGCAGTACTTC.

The chain has TRBV6-1 and TRBJ2-5, with 11 bases fitting TRBD2. CDR1 MNHNS and CDR2 SASEGT come from the germline V gene. J was trimmed by 6 bases and V by 1 base; bases with no gene match: 16. This CDR3 comprises 19 residues. CDR3 protein: CASSEGLTSGATDGQTQYF. In DNA, the CDR3 is TGTGCCAGCAGTGAAGGATTGACTAGCGGGGCTACCGATGGGCAGACCCAGTACTTC.

J is TRBJ2-7 and V is TRBV6-1, with D perhaps matching TRBD1 or TRBD2 (7 bases each). The CDR3 is 17 amino acids. Germline V lookup: CDR1 MNHNS, CDR2 SASEGT. V lost 2 bases and J lost 3, with 20 bases in between. CDR3 protein: CASSEPLGGGGLYEQYF. In nucleotides, the CDR3 is TGTGCCAGCAGTGAACCGCTCGGGGGAGGGGGCCTCTACGAGCAGTACTTC.

The chain employs TRBV28 and TRBJ2-4; 9 bases match TRBD1. J was trimmed by 3 bases and V by 5 bases; bases with no gene match: 8. Germline loops: CDR1 MDHEN, CDR2 SYDVKM. This CDR3 has 16 residues. This CDR3 reads CASSLPGTGSKNIQYF. The CDR3 region has the DNA TGTGCCAGCAGTCTACCCGGGACAGGGAGCAAAAACATTCAGTACTTC.

This clone was observed a single time. This chain connects TRBV5-4 to TRBJ1-2; D unresolved. The germline CDR1 and CDR2 sequences are SGHNT and YYREEE (reference sequence). Trimming removed 4 bases at V and 3 bases at J, with 7 bases between. The CDR3 totals 12 residues. This CDR3 reads CASSVDDYGYTF. CDR3 sequence (DNA): TGTGCCAGCAGCGTGGACGACTATGGCTACACCTTC.